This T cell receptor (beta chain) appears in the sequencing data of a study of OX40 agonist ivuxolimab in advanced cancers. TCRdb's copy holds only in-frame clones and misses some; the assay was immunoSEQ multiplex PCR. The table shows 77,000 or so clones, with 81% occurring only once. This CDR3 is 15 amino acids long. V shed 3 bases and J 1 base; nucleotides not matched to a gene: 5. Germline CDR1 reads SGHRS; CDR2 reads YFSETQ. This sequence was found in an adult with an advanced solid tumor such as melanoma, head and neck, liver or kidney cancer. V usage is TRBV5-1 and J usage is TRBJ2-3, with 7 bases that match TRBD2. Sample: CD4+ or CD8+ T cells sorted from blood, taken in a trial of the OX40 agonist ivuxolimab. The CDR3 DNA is TGCGCCAGCAGCTGGGGCGGGGGAGGCACAGATACGCAGTATTTT. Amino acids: CASSWGGGGTDTQYF.